The 32 T cell receptor beta chains below come from one sample, sequenced in a study of T cell repertoires in cytomegalovirus infection. MiXCR was run by TCRdb on the reads, yielding one entry per CDR3 protein. Among around 750,000 distinct CDR3 sequences, about 31% were seen once, and the ten largest hold around 12%. These receptors have no known antigen. Specimen: cultured CD8+ T cells from PBMCs, collected from culture after CMV antigen stimulation. Receptor source: a human donor in good health (CMV status not recorded). Some clones in this sample may be carry-over from other donors' samples.

On this clonotype itself: A much more abundant neighbour one base away suggests this may be a read error. J is TRBJ2-3 and V is TRBV7-9; D unclear. Germline V gives CDR1 SEHNR, CDR2 FQNEAQ (reference sequence). The CDR3 is 13 amino acids. CDR3 region: CASRLGSSNTQYF. CDR3 nucleotides: TGTGCCAGCCGCTTAGGATCCTCGAATACGCAGTATTTT.

This clonotype was detected a few times. V is TRBV28 and J is TRBJ1-2, with a possible D match to TRBD1 (5 bases). The germline CDR1 and CDR2 sequences are MDHEN and SYDVKM. V was pared by 3 bases and J by 2 bases, with 22 bases between. The CDR3 has 18 amino acids. The CDR3 region has the DNA TGTGCCAGCAGTTTTTTCCCTCGGGCAGGGACCTTCAACTATGGCTACACCTTC. Protein product: CASSFFPRAGTFNYGYTF.

This clonotype was counted only a few times. V usage is TRBV2 and J usage is TRBJ2-5, with D possibly being TRBD1 or TRBD2 (6 bases each). V was trimmed by 10 bases and J by 1 base, leaving 13 bases between them. The CDR3 has 13 amino acids. Germline V CDR1 and CDR2: SNHLY, FYNNEI. The CDR3 DNA sequence: TGTGCCAAGTCCGGGGGCCGCCAAGAGACCCAGTACTTC. It codes for CAKSGGRQETQYF.

The gene calls are TRBV4-3 and TRBJ1-3; D remains unclear. With 1 base removed from V and 0 bases from J, the gap between germline ends came to 16 bases. CDR1 LGHNA and CDR2 YSLEER come from the germline V gene. This CDR3 contains 18 residues. The CDR3, as DNA: TGCGCCAGCAGCCAAGTGTACAACAGCCTAGACTCTGGAAACACCATATATTTT. It encodes CASSQVYNSLDSGNTIYF.

The V gene is TRBV6-5, the J gene TRBJ2-3; D is perhaps TRBD1 (5 bases). Between the trimmed V and J ends, which lost 2 bases and 6 bases, there was a span of 12 bases. This CDR3 region has 14 residues. Germline-derived CDR1 and CDR2 are MNHEY and SVGAGI. The CDR3, as DNA: TGTGCCAGCAGTTACGGGGCAGGGAAGGATACGCAGTATTTT. Protein product: CASSYGAGKDTQYF.

This chain joins TRBV4-3 and TRBJ1-2, with 9 nucleotides matching TRBD1. This CDR3 is 15 amino acids long. CDR1 is LGHNA, CDR2 YSLEER, per germline. Losses at the gene ends were 4 bases for V and 5 bases for J; bases not matched to a gene: 8. CDR3: CASSPGTGTGYGYTF. Here the CDR3 DNA reads TGCGCCAGCAGCCCCGGGACAGGGACAGGATATGGCTACACCTTC.

This clonotype has more than one count but fewer than ten. The gene calls are TRBV27 and TRBJ1-5; D is uncertain. CDR1 and CDR2 (germline): MNHEY, SMNVEV (reference sequence). The CDR3 is 12 residues long. V dropped 4 bases and J dropped 5 bases, with 6 bases sitting between them. CDR3 DNA: TGTGCCAGCAGTTACATCGATCAGCCCCAGCATTTT. It specifies CASSYIDQPQHF.

The chain's CDR3 is CANSSQEFDGTGELFF. The CDR3 DNA reads as TGTGCCAACAGCTCCCAGGAGTTCGACGGCACCGGGGAGCTGTTTTTT. The J gene is TRBJ2-2, the V gene TRBV27; D is unresolved. The ends were cut back, 10 bases at V and 4 bases at J, with 22 bases in the middle. Per the germline V gene, CDR1 is MNHEY and CDR2 is SMNVEV (reference sequence). This CDR3 is built from 16 residues.

V gene TRBV4-1 combines with J gene TRBJ1-1, with TRBD1 matching over 8 bases. Germline V gene lookup returns CDR1 MGHRA and CDR2 YSYEKL. The CDR3 spans 16 residues. Germline trimming cut 3 bases from V and 0 bases from J; bases unmatched to any gene: 6. CDR3 sequence (DNA): TGCGCCAGCAGCCACCCCAGGGGACAGGTGAACACTGAAGCTTTCTTT. Residues: CASSHPRGQVNTEAFF.

A few counts support this clonotype. J is TRBJ1-1 and V is TRBV7-6; 9 bases agree with TRBD1. Germline trimming cut 5 bases from V and 4 bases from J; bases unmatched to any gene: 8. This CDR3 spans 15 amino acids. Germline CDR1 reads SGHVS; CDR2 reads FNYEAQ. CDR3 bases: TGTGCCAGCAGCCCCTCACAGGGGGCTAGCACTGAAGCTTTCTTT. This sequence encodes CASSPSQGASTEAFF.

This clonotype appeared a few times. The V gene is TRBV6-1, the J gene TRBJ1-5; 7 positions agree with TRBD1. The germline V gene has CDR1 MNHNS and CDR2 SASEGT. With V trimmed by 6 bases and J by 0 bases, 11 bases remained unmatched. The CDR3 totals 17 residues. This CDR3 is CASRETGAPNSNQPQHF. CDR3 nucleotides: TGTGCCAGCAGAGAAACAGGGGCCCCGAATAGCAATCAGCCCCAGCATTTT.

This chain connects TRBV5-6 to TRBJ2-2; TRBD1 matches 7 bases. V was pared by 4 bases and J by 2 bases, with 8 bases of the junction left unmatched. This CDR3 has 16 residues. In germline, CDR1 is SGHDT, CDR2 YYEEEE. This chain's CDR3 is CASSQWTGINTGELFF. CDR3 DNA sequence: TGTGCCAGCAGCCAGTGGACAGGAATTAACACCGGGGAGCTGTTTTTT. The complete variable domain, with remaining parts taken from reference TRBV5-6 and TRBJ2-2, reads DAGVTQSPTHLIKTRGQQVTLRCSPKSGHDTVSWYQQALGQGPQFIFQYYEEEERQRGNFPDRFSGHQFPNYSSELNVNALLLGDSALYLCASSQWTGINTGELFFGEGSRLTVL.

This clonotype was detected many times. The gene calls are TRBV4-3 and TRBJ2-7; D gene uncertain. The CDR3 has 13 amino acids. CDR1 and CDR2 from the germline V gene are LGHNA and YSLEER. The V and J ends lost 0 bases and 3 bases respectively, with 6 bases between them. For the CDR3, the DNA is TGCGCCAGCAGCCAAGAAGTAGGCTACGAGCAGTACGTC. Protein product: CASSQEVGYEQYV.

A note on this clonotype: This clone may be a read error of a much larger clone one base away. V usage is TRBV6-1 and J usage is TRBJ2-1, with a weak D call TRBD2 (5 bases). This CDR3 is built from 15 residues. Germline V gives CDR1 MNHNS, CDR2 SASEGT. CDR3 residues: CAISATGDSYNEQFF. CDR3 sequence (DNA): TGTGCCATCAGTGCTACCGGGGATAGTTACAATGAGCAGTTCTTC.

About this clonotype itself: Just one base apart from a much larger clone, this may be a read error. The chain joins TRBV7-9 to TRBJ1-6; 7 nucleotides match TRBD1. Losses at the gene ends were 4 bases for V and 5 bases for J; bases not matched to a gene: 2. This CDR3 is 14 amino acids long. Germline loops: CDR1 SEHNR, CDR2 FQNEAQ (reference sequence). CDR3 bases: TGTGCCAGCAGCTCGGGACAGCATAATTCACCCCTCCACTTT. Residues: CASSSGQHNSPLHF.

This clonotype was detected only a few times. The chain links TRBV27 to TRBJ2-7, with TRBD2 identical over 8 bases. Germline loops: CDR1 MNHEY, CDR2 SMNVEV (reference sequence). The CDR3 sequence is 17 residues long. Losses at the gene ends were 1 base for V and 3 bases for J; bases not matched to a gene: 11. DNA of the CDR3: TGTGCCAGCAGTTTATACCCCTCCGGGACTAGGAGCTACGAGCAGTACTTC. Its protein is CASSLYPSGTRSYEQYF.

J is TRBJ2-7 and V is TRBV15; 7 bases are a match to TRBD1. This CDR3 has 15 residues. Germline V gene lookup returns CDR1 LNHNV and CDR2 YYDKDF (reference sequence). The J segment lost 5 bases and the V segment lost 1 base, leaving 8 bases of the junction unmatched. The CDR3 coding sequence is TGTGCCACCAGCAGAGTTAGGGGGCGACTGGACGAGCAGTACTTC. Translation: CATSRVRGRLDEQYF.

This clonotype was seen only a few times. The rearrangement joins TRBV10-3 to TRBJ1-1, with 7 nucleotides matching TRBD1. Trimming cost V 0 bases and J 0 bases; bases outside gene matches: 7. The CDR3 extends over 17 amino acids. From germline, CDR1 is ENHRY and CDR2 SYGVKD. The CDR3 DNA sequence: TGTGCCATCAGTGAGTCTGGGGCAGGGGGGATGAACACTGAAGCTTTCTTT. This codes for CAISESGAGGMNTEAFF.

This clonotype appeared a few times. This chain joins TRBV12-3 or TRBV12-4 and TRBJ2-2, with a weak D call TRBD1 (5 bases). The CDR3 has 17 residues. V was clipped by 1 base and J by 5 bases, with 17 bases between them. The CDR3 here is CASSLGTLPLGTGELFF. CDR3 in DNA: TGTGCCAGCAGTTTAGGGACACTGCCGCTGGGGACCGGGGAGCTGTTTTTT.

This clonotype was observed a handful of times. V usage is TRBV6-1 and J usage is TRBJ1-2, with a tentative D call TRBD1 (6 bases). The CDR3 consists of 16 residues. Germline V CDR1 and CDR2: MNHNS, SASEGT. Between the trimmed V and J ends, which lost 5 bases and 4 bases, there was a span of 20 bases. CDR3 bases: TGTGCCAGCAGTCCCAGGGGAACTGTCCCGGGCTATGGCTACACCTTC. It yields the protein CASSPRGTVPGYGYTF.

This clonotype turned up a few times. The chain combines TRBV12-3 or TRBV12-4 with TRBJ2-3; 8 bases match TRBD2. The CDR3 is 15 residues long. Trimming removed 3 bases from V and 5 bases from J; junction bases left unmatched: 7. CDR3 sequence reads: CASSFSGGTEDTQYF. DNA of the CDR3: TGTGCCAGCAGTTTCAGCGGGGGAACTGAAGATACGCAGTATTTT.

CDR3 sequence reads: CASTRDSLNTEAFF. Written as DNA, the CDR3 is TGTGCCAGCACCCGGGACAGCCTCAACACTGAAGCTTTCTTT. The chain carries TRBV6-2 or TRBV6-3 and TRBJ1-1, with 7 bases fitting TRBD1. The CDR3 sequence is 14 residues long. V lost 7 bases, J lost 2 bases, and 7 bases stayed unmatched. The germline gives CDR1 MNHEY, CDR2 SVGEGT.

This clonotype was seen a handful of times. This chain links TRBV5-1 with TRBJ1-5, with D uncertain. The CDR3 sequence is 15 residues long. CDR1 is SGHRS and CDR2 is YFSETQ in the germline V gene. V gave up 4 bases and J gave up 2 bases, with 13 bases separating them. CDR3 sequence reads: CASSLEPWGNQPQHF. In nucleotides, the CDR3 is TGCGCCAGCAGCCTCGAACCTTGGGGCAATCAGCCCCAGCATTTT.

The chain carries TRBV7-6 and TRBJ2-2; 11 bases fit TRBD2. Losses at the gene ends were 4 bases for V and 5 bases for J; bases not matched to a gene: 12. Germline V gene lookup returns CDR1 SGHVS and CDR2 FNYEAQ. CDR3 size: 18 residues. CDR3 loop: CASSSSLAGAGVTGELFF. In DNA form, the CDR3 reads TGTGCCAGCAGCTCTTCACTAGCGGGGGCAGGAGTGACCGGGGAGCTGTTTTTT.

This clonotype was seen many times. The gene calls are TRBV7-8 and TRBJ1-2; tentatively, D is TRBD1 (5 bases). The germline CDR1 and CDR2 sequences are SGHVS and FQNEAQ. The CDR3 is made up of 13 amino acids. The V end lost 5 bases, the J end lost 4 bases, and 11 bases lay between the germline ends. CDR3 nucleotide sequence: TGTGCCAGCAGCCGGGGAGGGGTCTATGGCTACACCTTC. This translates into CASSRGGVYGYTF.

The chain carries TRBV7-6 and TRBJ2-5; the D is unclear. Per the germline V gene, CDR1 is SGHVS and CDR2 is FNYEAQ. The CDR3 loop spans 14 amino acids. Trimming cost V 3 bases and J 2 bases, with 10 bases left between them. The CDR3 region has the DNA TGTGCCAGCAGCTTCTGGCGAACTCAAGAGACCCAGTACTTC. It is translated as CASSFWRTQETQYF.

This chain uses TRBV7-6 with TRBJ2-5; the match to TRBD2 covers 13 bases. CDR1 and CDR2 (germline): SGHVS, FNYEAQ. The CDR3 sequence is 15 residues long. The V and J ends lost 3 bases and 5 bases, in that order; junction bases with no gene match: 3. The CDR3 nucleotides are TGTGCCAGCAGCTTGACTAGCGGGGGGTGGGAGACCCAGTACTTC. This encodes CASSLTSGGWETQYF.

This clonotype showed up just a few times. CDR3 loop: CASSYGGSSNEQFF. The CDR3 DNA reads as TGTGCCAGCAGTTACGGGGGGTCGAGCAATGAGCAGTTCTTC. The chain recombines TRBV6-2 or TRBV6-3 with TRBJ2-1; D might be TRBD2 (6 bases). The CDR3 has 14 residues. With 2 bases removed from V and 6 bases from J, the gap between germline ends came to 11 bases. CDR1 is MNHEY, CDR2 SVGEGT, per germline.

The rearrangement joins TRBV7-8 to TRBJ2-7; 8 bases align to TRBD2. The CDR3 has 15 amino acids. V dropped 2 bases and J dropped 4; count of bases not matched to a gene: 7. Germline V CDR1 and CDR2: SGHVS, FQNEAQ. The DNA of the CDR3 is TGTGCCAGCAGCTTAATCGGCGGGGGGCCTTACGAGCAGTACGTC. It yields the protein CASSLIGGGPYEQYV.

This chain uses TRBV7-9 with TRBJ2-1, with 7 bases identical to TRBD2. The germline V gene has CDR1 SEHNR and CDR2 FQNEAQ (reference sequence). This CDR3 has 16 amino acids. V trimming: 5 bases; J trimming: 5 bases; junction bases outside the gene matches: 12. CDR3 amino acids: CASSSPLGTNNNEQFF. DNA of the CDR3: TGTGCCAGCAGCAGCCCCCTCGGGACTAACAACAATGAGCAGTTCTTC.

This chain joins TRBV9 and TRBJ2-3; D call uncertain. V was clipped by 0 bases and J by 5 bases, with 19 bases between them. Germline V gene sequence: CDR1 SGDLS, CDR2 YYNGEE. The CDR3 is 17 residues long. The DNA of the CDR3 is TGTGCCAGCAGCGTAGAGGGCAGCCTCCCGGTGCGAGATACGCAGTATTTT. Translating it yields CASSVEGSLPVRDTQYF.

This CDR3 is CASSGSGGPTDTQYF. For the CDR3, the DNA is TGTGCCAGCAGCGGTTCGGGGGGGCCAACAGATACGCAGTATTTT. The chain carries TRBV7-6 and TRBJ2-3, with 8 bases fitting TRBD2. CDR1 and CDR2 from the germline V gene are SGHVS and FNYEAQ. Losses at the gene ends were 5 bases for V and 3 bases for J; bases not matched to a gene: 7. The CDR3 spans 15 residues.